This T cell receptor (beta chain) originates from a study of CD8 T cells in Susac syndrome (dated 2019 in TCRdb). About the full investigation: Whether CD8+ T cell activation and differentiation in Susac syndrome was antigen driven was tested using repertoire sequencing.

With regard to this clonotype: This receptor's antigen is unknown. No qualities accompany the bases; no much larger clone lies one base away.

Overall results and qualifications from the work: The TCR sequencing and HLA analysis was acknowledged to have included a relatively small number of individuals.

CDR3 length: 17 amino acids, cysteine to phenylalanine. Here the CDR3 DNA is all that survives: 51 bases in frame from base 1. The germline V end is reduced by 7 bases and the J end by 8 bases; junction bases left unmatched: 13. The germline V gene sets CDR1 to MNHNS and CDR2 to SASEGT. High-throughput TCR beta sequencing profiled peripheral blood CD8+ and CD4+ T cells from healthy donors, Susac syndrome patients and multiple sclerosis patients. Healthy donors were age- and sex-matched controls. Bulk CD8+ and CD4+ T cells were purified magnetically by negative isolation, whereas CD8+ TEMRA cells were enriched by FACS. Blood was collected in EDTA tubes and processed within 24 hours, with PBMCs isolated through density gradient centrifugation. PBMCs intended for TCR sequencing were cryopreserved in liquid nitrogen and thawed later in a water bath at 37 degrees C. The sorted or isolated CD4+, CD8+ and CD8+ TEMRA cells had a purity of 90% or higher.

RNA was extracted using the RNeasy kit, and roughly 0.45 to 1 microgram was reverse transcribed with random hexamers. The immunoSEQ multiplex PCR assay, covering 54 Vbeta and 13 Jbeta segments, was used to amplify TCR beta CDR3 regions. PCR amplification bias was corrected by using a synthetic template baseline for primer optimization and computational correction. Concerning the study's data processing: Only productive sequences were kept, with reads annotated to V, D and J genes according to IMGT and analyzed in immunoSEQ Analyzer. Clonality was computed as one minus Shannon entropy normalized by log2 of the number of productive unique sequences. For each patient and control, public and private clones were evaluated within the 100 most prevalent clones. Susac-specific clones were defined as absent from healthy and MS cohorts, 1052 published viral clones and other ImmuneACCESS disease sequences. Using fastp trimming at Q25 and MiXCR clonotype assembly, TCRdb reanalyzed the public sequencing data and kept in-frame beta chains. A single entry per CDR3 protein holds the most common genes and DNA from its merged rows. What appears here as the V and J calls and clone size reflects TCRdb's work, not the paper's. The sample data list about 160,000 distinct CDR3 sequences, and about 91% of these were observed just once. The ten largest clones represent 0.08% of the sample.

Material for sequencing was CD4+ T cells from PBMCs. The receptor's source is a human donor in good health. The rearranged segments are TRBV6-1 and TRBJ1-6; TRBD1 matches 11 bases in the middle. Here is the DNA: TGTGCCAGCACCTCGTCCGGGACAGGGGGAAATTATTCACCCCTCCACTTT. This yields the protein CASTSSGTGGNYSPLHF.